The 18 T cell receptor beta chains below all came from one sample that was sequenced in a study of blood T cell repertoires in COVID-19. The repertoire was sequenced with immunoSEQ multiplex PCR; TCRdb's copy has only in-frame clones and lacks some. Here the sample spans some 100,000 clones, 86% being singletons. Sequenced: PBMCs or T cells enriched from blood (not recorded which). These receptors all stem from a woman aged 45-65 years who had recovered from COVID-19.

The chain has TRBV6-5 and TRBJ1-1; D is ambiguous. This CDR3 has 15 residues. V gave up 0 bases and J gave up 0 bases, with 8 bases separating them. Germline CDR1 reads MNHEY; CDR2 reads SVGAGI. DNA of the CDR3: TGTGCCAGCAGTTACTCGATGGGCGTGAACACTGAAGCTTTCTTT. This gives the protein CASSYSMGVNTEAFF.

This clone was seen a single time. The J gene is TRBJ1-1, the V gene TRBV6-5; no clear D. Trimming took off 6 bases at V and 7 bases at J, with 18 bases between the two ends. Germline values: CDR1 MNHEY, CDR2 SVGAGI. The CDR3 has 14 residues. Here the CDR3 DNA reads TGTGCCAGCAGACATGAGGGCCGCTCGGATGAAGCTTTCTTT. Translation: CASRHEGRSDEAFF.

The chain uses TRBV7-2 and TRBJ2-7, with 7 bases identical to TRBD2. The CDR3 is 15 amino acids. The J segment lost 3 bases and the V segment lost 0 bases, leaving 5 bases of the junction unmatched. Per the germline V gene, CDR1 is SGHTA and CDR2 is FQGNSA. The CDR3 spells CASSLARGIGYEQYF. The CDR3 nucleotides are TGTGCCAGCAGCTTAGCGCGGGGGATAGGCTACGAGCAGTACTTC.

The chain links TRBV24-1 to TRBJ2-2, with 10 bases aligning to TRBD2. V trimming: 2 bases; J trimming: 7 bases; junction bases outside the gene matches: 9. This CDR3 is 17 amino acids long. Germline V gene lookup returns CDR1 KGHDR and CDR2 SFDVKD. The CDR3 reads CATSDSWLAGVSGELFF. DNA for the CDR3: TGTGCCACCAGTGATTCTTGGCTAGCGGGAGTAAGCGGGGAGCTGTTTTTT.

The CDR3 nucleotides are TGCGCCAGCAGGGGGGCTAGCGGTACCTACGAGCAGTACTTC. It yields the protein CASRGASGTYEQYF. V and J are TRBV5-1 and TRBJ2-7; a possible D gene is TRBD2 (7 bases). CDR1 and CDR2 (germline): SGHRS, YFSETQ. Trimming removed 5 bases at V and 2 bases at J, with 14 bases between. The CDR3 covers 14 residues.

The chain has TRBV11-2 and TRBJ2-7; D possibly corresponds to TRBD2 (5 bases). The V and J ends lost 4 bases and 4 bases respectively, with 14 bases between them. Germline V gene sequence: CDR1 SGHAT, CDR2 FQNNGV. CDR3 length: 14 residues. The CDR3: CASSSTTAGYEQYF. The CDR3 region has the DNA TGTGCCAGCAGCTCAACAACGGCGGGTTACGAGCAGTACTTC.

The V and J genes are TRBV12-2 and TRBJ2-7; the table's D call of TRBD2 was not tested on the DNA. TRBV12-2 is a documented pseudogene. The CDR3 length is 14 residues. The CDR3 is CASRPYGDSYEQYF. Written as DNA, the CDR3 is TGTGCAAGTCGCCCCTATGGAGACTCCTACGAGCAGTACTTC.

This clone came up once. This chain uses TRBV7-9 with TRBJ2-1; D is possibly TRBD1 (6 bases). This CDR3 region has 12 residues. Trimming removed 5 bases from V and 6 bases from J, with 8 bases in between. The germline gives CDR1 SEHNR, CDR2 FQNEAQ (reference sequence). CDR3 sequence: CASSGRGNEQFF. CDR3 bases: TGTGCCAGCAGCGGCAGGGGCAATGAGCAGTTCTTC.

The sample holds one count of this clone. The chain couples TRBV6-5 to TRBJ2-7; no definite D call. The V and J ends lost 6 bases and 7 bases respectively, with 10 bases between them. The CDR3 sequence is 11 residues long. The V gene's germline CDR1 is MNHEY and CDR2 SVGAGI. The CDR3: CASRQLREQYF. CDR3 bases: TGTGCCAGCAGGCAACTTCGGGAGCAGTACTTC.

The V gene is TRBV2, the J gene TRBJ1-4; D perhaps matches TRBD1 (5 bases). This CDR3 is 14 amino acids long. CDR1 SNHLY and CDR2 FYNNEI come from the germline V gene. The V end lost 4 bases, the J end lost 8 bases, and 14 bases lay between the germline ends. The CDR3 DNA reads TGTGCCAGCAGTGTTTCTGGGGGGAGCGAAAAACTGTTTTTT. Translating it yields CASSVSGGSEKLFF.

In nucleotides, the CDR3 is TGTGCCAGCAGGGCTAGCGGGAGCTACGAGCAGTACTTC. Its translation: CASRASGSYEQYF. The rearrangement joins TRBV11-2 to TRBJ2-7; TRBD2 matches at 10 bases. The germline V gene has CDR1 SGHAT and CDR2 FQNNGV. J lost 3 bases, V lost 6 bases, and 2 bases had no gene match. This CDR3 has 13 amino acids.

This clone showed up just a few times. The rearrangement links TRBV5-1 to TRBJ1-2; D perhaps matches TRBD1 (6 bases). Looked up from germline, CDR1 is SGHRS and CDR2 is YFSETQ. V was pared by 2 bases and J by 4 bases, with 9 bases between. This CDR3 is 13 amino acids long. The chain's CDR3 is CASSLGQSYGYTF. The CDR3 DNA is TGCGCCAGCAGCTTAGGACAGAGCTATGGCTACACCTTC.

V is TRBV7-9 and J is TRBJ2-3; 14 bases line up with TRBD2. Trimming removed 8 bases from V and 4 bases from J; junction bases left unmatched: 11. Germline V gene data show CDR1 as SEHNR and CDR2 as FQNEAQ (reference sequence). CDR3 size: 17 residues. For the CDR3, the DNA is TGTGCCAGCGGGGGGGGACTAGCGGGAGTGCGTGCAGATACGCAGTATTTT. Translated, it gives CASGGGLAGVRADTQYF.

This chain joins TRBV28 and TRBJ1-6; D gene uncertain. Trimming cost V 3 bases and J 0 bases, with 12 bases left between them. Germline V lookup: CDR1 MDHEN, CDR2 SYDVKM. There are 17 residues in the CDR3. CDR3 in amino acids: CASSLTLPSSYNSPLHF. CDR3 in DNA: TGTGCCAGCAGTTTGACTCTTCCGAGCTCCTATAATTCACCCCTCCACTTT.

This sequence joins TRBV13 and TRBJ2-5, with 7 nucleotides matching TRBD2. The CDR3 spans 13 residues. CDR1 PRHDT and CDR2 FYEKMQ come from the germline V gene (reference sequence). After removal of 4 bases from V and 4 bases from J, the junction contained 3 bases not matched to a gene. CDR3 protein: CASSSIAGETQYF. The DNA for the CDR3 is TGTGCCAGCAGCTCTATAGCGGGAGAGACCCAGTACTTC.

This clone was detected once. The V gene is TRBV27, the J gene TRBJ1-5; maybe TRBD1 (5 bases). This CDR3 contains 17 residues. Germline V gene sequence: CDR1 MNHEY, CDR2 SMNVEV (reference sequence). The V and J ends lost 6 bases and 0 bases respectively, with 18 bases between them. The CDR3: CASSFRAGENSNQPQHF. Written as DNA, the CDR3 is TGTGCCAGCAGCTTCCGGGCGGGGGAGAATAGCAATCAGCCCCAGCATTTT.

The table lists this clone with a count of one. The chain couples TRBV27 to TRBJ2-6, with TRBD1 as a possible D gene (6 bases). CDR1 is MNHEY and CDR2 is SMNVEV in the germline V gene (reference sequence). The length of the CDR3 is 20 residues. Trimming stripped 2 bases from V and 3 bases from J, with 23 bases between. CDR3 sequence reads: CASSLRKQGSGLFGANVLTF. The CDR3, as DNA: TGTGCCAGCAGTTTACGCAAACAGGGCTCGGGGCTCTTTGGGGCCAACGTCCTGACTTTC.

The rearrangement joins TRBV5-1 to TRBJ2-4, with 9 bases lining up with TRBD1. Germline V gene lookup returns CDR1 SGHRS and CDR2 YFSETQ. V shed 4 bases and J 0 bases; nucleotides not matched to a gene: 11. The CDR3 runs to 18 residues. The CDR3 spells CASSTTGGTKLAKNIQYF. CDR3 coding DNA: TGCGCCAGCAGCACGACAGGGGGAACTAAACTAGCCAAAAACATTCAGTACTTC. The complete variable domain, with remaining parts taken from reference TRBV5-1 and TRBJ2-4, reads KAGVTQTPRYLIKTRGQQVTLSCSPISGHRSVSWYQQTPGQGLQFLFEYFSETQRNKGNFPGRFSGRQFSNSRSEMNVSTLELGDSALYLCASSTTGGTKLAKNIQYFGAGTRLSVL.